The clone carrying this T cell receptor beta chain was seen a handful of times. This sample is drawn from a study of cytomegalovirus exposure and HLA in healthy donors. A multiplex PCR was run with 60 Vbeta primers and 13 Jbeta primers. Clones were read by immunoSEQ multiplex PCR, and TCRdb kept only the in-frame ones, dropping some. The table includes under 150,000 clones, 73% detected once. This TCR derives from a human donor in good health. Sequencing was performed on PBMCs.

CDR3 coding DNA: TGTGCCAGCAGTACACCGGGACAGGGCCCCAATCAGCCCCAGCATTTT. Protein sequence: CASSTPGQGPNQPQHF. V usage is TRBV28 and J usage is TRBJ1-5, with 9 bases identical to TRBD1. The CDR3 contains 16 residues. Losses at the gene ends were 5 bases for V and 3 bases for J; bases not matched to a gene: 8. Germline-derived CDR1 and CDR2 are MDHEN and SYDVKM.